Below, one T cell receptor (beta chain) is given with its context. None of the patients had undergone any treatment ahead of thyroid surgery. The sample is drawn from a study of metastatic and nonmetastatic thyroid tumors. Whole-study context: Peripheral blood and tumor or nodule samples from malignant and benign thyroid patients were compared.

In the original analysis: It was from CDR3 differences across clinicopathological groups that a distant-metastasis classifier for papillary thyroid cancer was built. MiXCR re-clonotyped the PCR reads for TCRdb. These V and J calls are TCRdb output, not the study's own analysis. Among tens of thousands of clones listed, roughly a fifth were seen once. CDR1 and CDR2 (germline): LGHDT, YNNKEL (reference sequence). The CDR3 runs to 15 residues. V was shortened by 1 base and J by 2 bases, with 9 bases between the two germline ends. Sequences were obtained from blood. The chain joins TRBV3-1 to TRBJ2-1; D tentatively fits TRBD1 or TRBD2 (6 bases each). This TCR was sampled from a male donor with papillary thyroid cancer or a benign thyroid nodule (not recorded which). Some clones in this sample may be carry-over from other donors' samples. Written as DNA, the CDR3 is TGTGCCAGCAGCCAAGCCCGGGGGCCCTACAATGAGCAGTTCTTC. It is translated as CASSQARGPYNEQFF.